The 18 T cell receptor beta chains below were found in one sample sequenced in a study of T cells in localized non-small cell lung cancer. The assay was immunoSEQ multiplex PCR, and TCRdb's table has in-frame clones only and misses some. There are 60,000 to 75,000 clones in the sample; roughly four fifths occur only once, and about 13% lies in the top ten. The sequenced sample was peripheral blood, obtained before any cancer treatment. All receptors come from a female donor of 60 years or more with stage I lung adenocarcinoma.

This clone was counted only a few times. The chain links TRBV2 to TRBJ1-1; tentatively, D is TRBD1 (6 bases). Trimming removed 5 bases at V and 1 base at J, with 8 bases between. The CDR3 runs 13 residues. Germline values: CDR1 SNHLY, CDR2 FYNNEI. CDR3 loop: CASSPTGNTEAFF. The DNA for the CDR3 is TGTGCCAGCAGTCCGACAGGGAACACTGAAGCTTTCTTT. Combining the CDR3 with reference TRBV2 and TRBJ1-1 gives the whole variable domain EPEVTQTPSHQVTQMGQEVILRCVPISNHLYFYWYRQILGQKVEFLVSFYNNEISEKSEIFDDQFSVERPDGSNFTLKIRSTKLEDSAMYFCASSPTGNTEAFFGQGTRLTVV.

This chain connects TRBV7-9 to TRBJ2-3; TRBD2 aligns across 7 bases. This CDR3 spans 16 amino acids. Germline loops: CDR1 SEHNR, CDR2 FQNEAQ (reference sequence). V lost 5 bases and J lost 6; bases outside the gene matches: 14. The CDR3 DNA is TGTGCCAGCAGCCCACACAGACTAGCCGGGACGGATACGCAGTATTTT. Translated, it gives CASSPHRLAGTDTQYF.

The CDR3 reads CASSMGQGGYTF. CDR3 DNA: TGTGCCAGCAGCATGGGACAAGGTGGCTACACCTTC. The chain has TRBV11-3 and TRBJ1-2, with D tentatively TRBD1 (6 bases). Germline V gene sequence: CDR1 SGHNT, CDR2 YENEEA. Trimming left V 5 bases short and J 7 bases short, with 11 bases between. The CDR3 is 12 amino acids. Full variable domain (remainder filled in from reference TRBV11-3 and TRBJ1-2): EAGVVQSPRYKIIEKKQPVAFWCNPISGHNTLYWYLQNLGQGPELLIRYENEEAVDDSQLPKDRFSAERLKGVDSTLKIQPAELGDSAVYLCASSMGQGGYTFGSGTRLTVV.

The V gene is TRBV5-1, the J gene TRBJ2-1; D is unclear. V lost 0 bases to trimming and J lost 5 bases, with 12 bases between them. From germline, CDR1 is SGHRS and CDR2 YFSETQ. The CDR3 spans 15 residues. The CDR3 DNA reads TGCGCCAGCAGCTTGGTGTCGGTTCGGGACAATGAGCAGTTCTTC. It encodes CASSLVSVRDNEQFF.

The rearrangement joins TRBV7-3 to TRBJ1-2; D call uncertain. The germline V gene has CDR1 SGHTA and CDR2 FQGTGA. Trimming took off 1 base at V and 6 bases at J, with 12 bases between the two ends. The CDR3 has 14 amino acids. For the CDR3, the DNA is TGTGCCAGCAGCTTAAAAAGGACCGGGGATGGCTACACCTTC. Its protein is CASSLKRTGDGYTF.

This rearrangement joins TRBV9 to TRBJ2-7; perhaps D is TRBD1 or TRBD2 (5 bases each). The CDR3 has 15 residues. The V gene lost 4 bases and the J gene lost 4 bases, with 18 bases spanning the gap. CDR1 and CDR2 from the germline V gene are SGDLS and YYNGEE. The CDR3 reads CASSIRPGPSYEQYF. CDR3 sequence (DNA): TGTGCCAGCAGCATCCGCCCGGGGCCCTCTTACGAGCAGTACTTC.

The V and J genes are TRBV9 and TRBJ1-2, with TRBD1 matching 8 bases. This CDR3 has 14 amino acids. Germline V gene lookup returns CDR1 SGDLS and CDR2 YYNGEE. J was trimmed by 7 bases and V by 0 bases; bases with no gene match: 5. CDR3 in DNA: TGTGCCAGCAGCGTAGGACAGGGGTTGGTTGGCTACACCTTC. Its translation: CASSVGQGLVGYTF.

The chain joins TRBV19 to TRBJ2-2; 8 bases agree with TRBD1. The V segment lost 7 bases and the J segment 0 bases; nucleotides outside the gene matches: 1. The CDR3 runs 14 residues. Germline CDR1 is LNHDA and CDR2 is SQIVND (reference sequence). Here the CDR3 reads CASKDRANTGELFF. The CDR3 nucleotides are TGTGCCAGTAAGGACAGGGCGAACACCGGGGAGCTGTTTTTT.

CDR3 in DNA: TGTGCCAGCAGCAAAGTAACTAGCGGGGGGTCGGGTACGCAGTATTTT. Translating gives CASSKVTSGGSGTQYF. V and J are TRBV21-1 and TRBJ2-3; TRBD2 is the table's D call, not checked against the DNA. TRBV21-1 constitutes a pseudogene. This CDR3 is 16 amino acids long.

This sequence joins TRBV10-2 and TRBJ1-5; 9 bases line up with TRBD1. V dropped 4 bases and J dropped 4; count of bases not matched to a gene: 8. The CDR3 is made up of 16 amino acids. The germline CDR1 and CDR2 sequences are WSHSY and SAAADI. The CDR3 bases are TGCGCCAGCAGTGGAACCGGGACAGGGATTAATCAGCCCCAGCATTTT. Translated: CASSGTGTGINQPQHF.

V usage is TRBV19 and J usage is TRBJ1-2; 7 nucleotides agree with TRBD1. Trimming took 2 bases from V and 5 from J; bases not matched to a gene: 8. The CDR3 has 15 amino acids. CDR1 is LNHDA, CDR2 SQIVND, per germline (reference sequence). The DNA of the CDR3 is TGTGCCAGTAGTATAAGGGGGGGACAGACGTATGGCTACACCTTC. Its protein product is CASSIRGGQTYGYTF.

The chain combines TRBV19 with TRBJ1-3; D is ambiguous. The germline V gene encodes CDR1 LNHDA and CDR2 SQIVND (reference sequence). The CDR3 sequence is 15 residues long. Trimming left V 2 bases short and J 2 bases short, with 10 bases between. CDR3 in amino acids: CASSILVRAGNTIYF. The CDR3 bases are TGTGCCAGTAGTATACTGGTGAGGGCTGGAAACACCATATATTTT.

The chain has TRBV7-2 and TRBJ1-4, with D maybe TRBD1 (5 bases). Germline loops: CDR1 SGHTA, CDR2 FQGNSA. With 8 bases removed from V and 3 bases from J, the gap between germline ends came to 13 bases. This CDR3 has 14 residues. The CDR3 here is CASGKGYANEKLFF. CDR3 DNA sequence: TGTGCCAGCGGGAAGGGGTACGCTAATGAAAAACTGTTTTTT.

The chain links TRBV19 to TRBJ2-2; 9 nucleotides line up with TRBD2. The J segment lost 4 bases and the V segment lost 7 bases, leaving 10 bases of the junction unmatched. Per germline, CDR1 LNHDA and CDR2 SQIVND (reference sequence). The CDR3 is 16 amino acids. The CDR3 protein is CASTNPGLAATGELFF. DNA for the CDR3: TGTGCCAGTACTAATCCGGGACTAGCTGCCACCGGGGAGCTGTTTTTT.

The genes are TRBV7-8 and TRBJ2-7; 11 bases fit TRBD1. The CDR3 is 17 residues long. Germline V lookup: CDR1 SGHVS, CDR2 FQNEAQ. Unmatched junction bases numbered 9, after V lost 2 bases and J lost 3 bases. The CDR3 bases are TGTGCCAGCAGCTTATTGGGAGGGACAGGGGGAGTCTACGAGCAGTACTTC. Translated: CASSLLGGTGGVYEQYF. The variable domain in full, with the rest retrieved from reference TRBV7-8 and TRBJ2-7, is GAGVSQSPRYKVAKRGQDVALRCDPISGHVSLFWYQQALGQGPEFLTYFQNEAQLDKSGLPSDRFFAERPEGSVSTLKIQRTQQEDSAVYLCASSLLGGTGGVYEQYFGPGTRLTVT.

The J gene is TRBJ1-2, the V gene TRBV5-1, with TRBD1 matching over 10 bases. CDR1 is SGHRS, CDR2 YFSETQ, per germline. V shed 6 bases, J shed 4 bases, and the junction held 6 bases outside the gene matches. The length of the CDR3 is 14 residues. Here the CDR3 reads CASTQTGGAYGYTF. The CDR3, as DNA: TGCGCCAGCACCCAGACAGGGGGCGCCTATGGCTACACCTTC.

V and J are TRBV18 and TRBJ1-3; 7 bases fit TRBD1. The V segment lost 5 bases and the J segment 0 bases; nucleotides outside the gene matches: 13. The CDR3 runs to 18 residues. The V gene's germline CDR1 is KGHSH and CDR2 LQKENI. Here the CDR3 reads CASSTYRTGGYSGNTIYF. CDR3 DNA sequence: TGTGCCAGCTCAACATATAGGACAGGCGGATACTCTGGAAACACCATATATTTT.

The gene calls are TRBV11-3 and TRBJ1-1, with D hard to call. Germline values: CDR1 SGHNT, CDR2 YENEEA. The ends were cut back, 5 bases at V and 4 bases at J, with 8 bases in the middle. The CDR3 runs 12 residues. CDR3 loop: CASSLRGTEAFF. The CDR3, as DNA: TGTGCCAGCAGCCTCCGGGGCACTGAAGCTTTCTTT.